The T cell receptor (beta chain) under discussion was sequenced for a study of T cell responses to AZD1222 COVID-19 vaccine. The method was immunoSEQ multiplex PCR; TCRdb's version includes in-frame clones alone and lacks a portion of them. Of 90,000 to 95,000 clones in the sample, just over 90% were seen once. The CDR3 is 15 amino acids. V lost 4 bases, J lost 4 bases, and 17 bases lay in between. The germline V gene encodes CDR1 SGDLS and CDR2 YYNGEE. This sequence was found in an adult in good health. V and J are TRBV9 and TRBJ1-2; D gene unclear. The starting material was peripheral blood, obtained on day 0 of AZD1222 vaccination. CDR3 protein: CASSPQVGPLYGYTF. The CDR3 coding sequence is TGTGCCAGCAGCCCCCAGGTCGGGCCGCTCTATGGCTACACCTTC.